This T cell receptor (beta chain) was identified in a study of T-cell reconstitution after alpha-beta-depleted transplantation in children. The study's findings and limits: Hyperexpanded clones declined; after one year, newly produced T cells mostly supplied diversity.

This clonotype was counted only a few times. No antigen is known for it. Germline V lookup: CDR1 DFQATT, CDR2 SNEGSKA (reference sequence). Unmatched junction bases numbered 8, after V lost 0 bases and J lost 8 bases. The CDR3 length is 15 residues. TCRbeta library construction was performed incorporating unique molecular identifiers. TCRdb reanalysed the PCR reads using MiXCR and keeps one entry per CDR3 protein. The sample carries roughly 310,000 distinct CDR3 sequences, roughly 25% recorded once. The chain carries TRBV20-1 and TRBJ2-1; 9 bases fit TRBD2. The TCR sequence derives from a male patient under 18 who had a stem cell transplant for acute lymphoblastic leukemia, so the T cells may come from the graft donor. The input for sequencing was PBMCs, mostly from graft donor cells, taken 180 days after TCRalphabeta/CD19-depleted stem cell transplant. The CDR3 protein is CSARDLSGRNHEQFF. The DNA for the CDR3 is TGCAGTGCTAGAGATCTTAGCGGGAGAAACCATGAGCAGTTCTTC.